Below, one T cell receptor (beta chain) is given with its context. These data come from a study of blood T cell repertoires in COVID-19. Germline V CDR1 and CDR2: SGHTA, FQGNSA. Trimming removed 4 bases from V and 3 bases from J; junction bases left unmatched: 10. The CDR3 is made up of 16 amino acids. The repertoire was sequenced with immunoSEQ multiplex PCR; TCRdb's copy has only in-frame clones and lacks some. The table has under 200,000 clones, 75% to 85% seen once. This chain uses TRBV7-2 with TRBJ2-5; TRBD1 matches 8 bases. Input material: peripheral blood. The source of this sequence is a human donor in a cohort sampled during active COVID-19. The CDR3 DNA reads TGTGCCAGCAGCTCGGTGATCGGACAGGGTGAAGAGACCCAGTACTTC. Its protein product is CASSSVIGQGEETQYF.